This entry lists 10 T cell receptor beta chains sequenced from one sample in a study of metastatic and nonmetastatic thyroid tumors. TCRdb re-clonotyped the PCR reads through MiXCR. The sample includes tens of thousands of clones, around half of them seen just once. No patient had received any treatment before thyroid surgery. Material: tumor tissue. These receptors were obtained from a male donor with papillary thyroid cancer or a benign thyroid nodule (not recorded which). Some clones in this sample may be carry-over from other donors' samples.

The chain carries TRBV20-1 and TRBJ2-7, with 8 bases aligning to TRBD2. This CDR3 has 14 amino acids. CDR1 and CDR2 (germline): DFQATT, SNEGSKA (reference sequence). J was trimmed by 7 bases and V by 1 base; bases with no gene match: 9. The CDR3 DNA sequence: TGCAGTGCTAGAGTAGCGGGGAGGGAGAGGGAGCAGTACTTC. Translation: CSARVAGREREQYF.

V and J are TRBV28 and TRBJ2-3; perhaps D is TRBD1 or TRBD2 (5 bases each). The CDR3 is 15 residues long. Between the trimmed V and J ends, which lost 6 bases and 4 bases, there was a span of 17 bases. Germline V gene sequence: CDR1 MDHEN, CDR2 SYDVKM. The CDR3 reads CASRAPGPNADTQYF. The CDR3 DNA is TGTGCCAGCAGAGCCCCGGGACCCAACGCAGATACGCAGTATTTT.

The sample holds a few counts of this clone. Mismatch with germline at one junction end may stem from a read error. V gene TRBV6-2 or TRBV6-3 combines with J gene TRBJ2-1; weak D call: TRBD2 (7 bases). Per germline, CDR1 MNHEY and CDR2 SVGEGT. This CDR3 spans 14 amino acids. The DNA for the CDR3 is TGTGCTAGCAGTGAGGGAGGGGGGTACAATGAGCAGTTCTTC. Residues: CASSEGGGYNEQFF.

A few counts support this clone. This rearrangement joins TRBV6-2 or TRBV6-3 to TRBJ2-7; D remains unclear. The V end lost 4 bases, the J end lost 3 bases, and 10 bases lay between the germline ends. The CDR3 runs to 13 residues. Per germline, CDR1 MNHEY and CDR2 SVGEGT. The CDR3 protein is CASSLNLLYEQYV. In nucleotides, the CDR3 is TGTGCCAGCAGTTTGAACTTACTCTACGAGCAGTACGTC.

This clone was observed a handful of times. The chain joins TRBV19 to TRBJ1-2, with D uncertain. Per the germline V gene, CDR1 is LNHDA and CDR2 is SQIVND (reference sequence). The CDR3 is made up of 12 amino acids. V was cut by 7 bases and J by 3 bases, with 9 bases left in between. CDR3 in DNA: TGTGCCAGTATAGGAGGGTACTATGGCTACACCTTC. Its protein product is CASIGGYYGYTF.

V is TRBV2 and J is TRBJ2-7; D is undetermined. This CDR3 has 10 amino acids. The germline V and J ends were trimmed by 3 bases and 4 bases, with 1 base remaining between them. Germline V gives CDR1 SNHLY, CDR2 FYNNEI. CDR3 region: CASSEYEQYF. The CDR3 DNA follows: TGTGCCAGCAGTGAGTACGAGCAGTACTTC. The full variable domain, its missing parts supplied by reference TRBV2 and TRBJ2-7, is EPEVTQTPSHQVTQMGQEVILRCVPISNHLYFYWYRQILGQKVEFLVSFYNNEISEKSEIFDDQFSVERPDGSNFTLKIRSTKLEDSAMYFCASSEYEQYFGPGTRLTVT.

The rearrangement links TRBV11-1 to TRBJ2-1, with 8 nucleotides matching TRBD2. Germline-derived CDR1 and CDR2 are SGHAT and FQDESV (reference sequence). J lost 4 bases, V lost 3 bases, and 11 bases had no gene match. This CDR3 is built from 17 residues. DNA of the CDR3: TGTGCCAGCAGCTTGGAGACCGGGACTAGGCTATACAATGAGCAGTTCTTC. Translated, it gives CASSLETGTRLYNEQFF.

This clone appeared a few times. The V and J genes are TRBV5-1 and TRBJ2-3, with 12 nucleotides matching TRBD2. Germline trimming cut 2 bases from V and 0 bases from J; bases unmatched to any gene: 1. Germline CDR1 SGHRS, CDR2 YFSETQ. The CDR3 runs 16 residues. The CDR3 reads CASSFGTSGSTDTQYF. DNA for the CDR3: TGCGCCAGCAGCTTCGGGACTAGCGGGAGCACAGATACGCAGTATTTT.

This clone came up a few times. The chain employs TRBV6-1 and TRBJ2-3; TRBD1 matches at 11 bases. This CDR3 region has 15 residues. The germline gives CDR1 MNHNS, CDR2 SASEGT. V lost 7 bases, J lost 5 bases, and 8 bases stayed unmatched. This CDR3 reads CASTLGQGGGDTQYF. The CDR3 DNA is TGTGCCAGCACCTTGGGACAGGGGGGTGGAGATACGCAGTATTTT.

In this sample, this clone turned up a few times. The gene calls are TRBV6-1 and TRBJ2-7; no definite D call. CDR3 length equals 13 residues. Germline assignment: CDR1 MNHNS and CDR2 SASEGT. V was trimmed by 6 bases and J by 0 bases, leaving 9 bases between them. The CDR3: CASRVPASYEQYF. The CDR3, as DNA: TGTGCCAGCAGAGTTCCCGCCTCCTACGAGCAGTACTTC.